These 8 T cell receptor beta chains originate from one sample sequenced in a study of CD8 T cells in ankylosing spondylitis. In TCRdb, the 5' RACE reads were re-called with MiXCR into one record per CDR3 protein. This sample has under 150,000 distinct CDR3 sequences, with around 9.3% found just once. The sample consisted of blood, either unsorted or a sorted T cell fraction (not recorded which). Every receptor here comes from a male donor with ankylosing spondylitis or in good health (not recorded which).

At least ten counts were recorded for this clonotype. The chain has TRBV28 and TRBJ1-6; tentative D call: TRBD1 (6 bases). V was cut by 6 bases and J by 9 bases, with 24 bases left in between. The CDR3 runs 17 residues. Germline V lookup: CDR1 MDHEN, CDR2 SYDVKM. The CDR3 protein is CASRAPGALTNSSPLHF. The CDR3 region has the DNA TGTGCCAGCAGGGCCCCGGGGGCTCTTACTAACAGTTCACCCCTCCACTTT.

The genes are TRBV20-1 and TRBJ2-7; D not resolved. CDR1 is DFQATT and CDR2 is SNEGSKA in the germline V gene (reference sequence). Deletions cut 6 bases from V and 3 bases from J, with 6 bases between. The CDR3 runs to 10 residues. The CDR3 sequence is CSAAGYEQYF. In DNA form, the CDR3 reads TGCAGTGCCGCAGGCTACGAGCAGTACTTC.

This clonotype was seen ten or more times. V gene TRBV29-1 combines with J gene TRBJ2-7, with 7 bases lining up with TRBD1. This CDR3 region has 13 residues. Trimming cost V 7 bases and J 4 bases; bases outside gene matches: 10. Per germline, CDR1 SQVTM and CDR2 ANQGSEA. CDR3 coding DNA: TGCAGCGCCACCGGGGACAGCCATTACGAGCAGTACTTC. It codes for CSATGDSHYEQYF.

This clonotype was counted ten times or more. The rearrangement joins TRBV24-1 to TRBJ2-2; D call uncertain. The CDR3 covers 11 residues. Germline V lookup: CDR1 KGHDR, CDR2 SFDVKD. Trimming took 4 bases from V and 7 from J, leaving 3 bases between them. For the CDR3, the DNA is TGTGCCACCAGTGAGGTCGGGGAGCTGTTTTTT. It is translated as CATSEVGELFF.

This clonotype has at least ten counts. The chain recombines TRBV5-5 with TRBJ2-3; D is perhaps TRBD1 or TRBD2 (5 bases each). The CDR3 loop spans 14 amino acids. V was trimmed by 2 bases and J by 2 bases, leaving 9 bases between them. Per the germline V gene, CDR1 is SGHKS and CDR2 is YYEKEE (reference sequence). The CDR3 bases are TGTGCCAGCAGCTTCCGGGGCTTCACAGATACGCAGTATTTT. As protein: CASSFRGFTDTQYF.

This clonotype occurred many times. The chain is built from TRBV6-2 or TRBV6-3 and TRBJ2-1, with D perhaps TRBD2 (6 bases). Germline V CDR1 and CDR2: MNHEY, SVGEGT. Trimming shortened V by 6 bases and J by 0 bases, and 9 bases separated the two germline ends. The CDR3 totals 14 residues. The CDR3 DNA sequence: TGTGCCAGCAGGCGGGACCACTCCTACAATGAGCAGTTCTTC. Its protein product is CASRRDHSYNEQFF.

This clonotype was recorded many times. The chain combines TRBV18 with TRBJ1-5; 7 bases align to TRBD1. V lost 4 bases, J lost 2 bases, and 2 bases stayed unmatched. CDR1 and CDR2 from the germline V gene are KGHSH and LQKENI. The CDR3 extends over 14 amino acids. CDR3 region: CASSRGQGNQPQHF. Written as DNA, the CDR3 is TGTGCCAGCTCACGAGGACAGGGCAATCAGCCCCAGCATTTT.

This clonotype has only a few counts. J is TRBJ2-7 and V is TRBV5-1; D may be TRBD1 (6 bases). V lost 0 bases to trimming and J lost 3 bases, with 13 bases between them. Germline V CDR1 and CDR2: SGHRS, YFSETQ. This CDR3 contains 15 residues. Written as DNA, the CDR3 is TGCGCCAGCAGCTTGGCCTCTGGACAGAGCTACGAGCAGTACTTC. Its translation: CASSLASGQSYEQYF.